This entry lists 14 T cell receptor beta chains sequenced from one sample in a study of regulatory T cells in long-lasting Graves disease (dated by TCRdb to about 2021). The meaning of the sample's time point label: newly diagnosed GD, antithyroid drugs for less than 3 months. RNA was extracted from PBMCs in TRIzol for both TCR sequencing and RNA sequencing. Library preparation employed multiplex PCR. TCRdb lists the instrument as Illumina HiSeq 4000. iRepertoire HTBI primers and Arm-PCR amplification of CDR3 regions were used to construct TCR beta libraries. TCRdb reprocessing: public reads trimmed at Q25 with fastp, clones called with MiXCR, in-frame beta chains kept. A single entry per CDR3 protein holds the most common genes and DNA from its merged rows. This sample is represented by around 500,000 distinct CDR3 sequences; approximately 15% of them were singletons. The leading ten clones occupy roughly a tenth of the sample.

These data also formed part of another study, on T cells in Graves' hyperthyroidism and ophthalmopathy.

The sample in question was peripheral blood mononuclear cells (PBMCs), obtained at new diagnosis, from a patient treated with antithyroid drugs. The source is a man aged 30 to 45 with Graves disease. Donor details come from another sample of the same person, matched by shared clones.

This clonotype occurred many times. The chain has TRBV10-3 and TRBJ1-2, with TRBD1 as a possible D gene (5 bases). Germline V gene data show CDR1 as ENHRY and CDR2 as SYGVKD. This CDR3 is built from 14 residues. The ends were cut back, 10 bases at V and 5 bases at J, with 20 bases in the middle. DNA of the CDR3: TGTGCCACCAAGATTGGCGGGGCTGGATATGGCTACACCTTC. Encoded protein: CATKIGGAGYGYTF.

The V and J genes are TRBV29-1 and TRBJ1-1; D remains ambiguous. V was clipped by 4 bases and J by 5 bases, with 8 bases between them. Germline V lookup: CDR1 SQVTM, CDR2 ANQGSEA. The CDR3 covers 11 residues. CDR3 sequence reads: CSVVLRTEAFF. In DNA, the CDR3 is TGCAGCGTTGTTCTTAGGACTGAAGCTTTCTTT.

This clonotype was observed a few times. The V gene is TRBV20-1, the J gene TRBJ2-5, with no clear D. V lost 6 bases, J lost 1 base, and 12 bases lay in between. The germline gives CDR1 DFQATT, CDR2 SNEGSKA (reference sequence). The CDR3 covers 13 residues. As DNA, the CDR3 is TGCAGTGCAAGTACAGAGATCCAAGAGACCCAGTACTTC. Encoded protein: CSASTEIQETQYF.

This clonotype was observed at least ten times. The chain carries TRBV20-1 and TRBJ2-1, with TRBD1 matching over 10 bases. CDR3 length equals 14 residues. Trimming cost V 3 bases and J 7 bases; bases outside gene matches: 6. CDR1 is DFQATT, CDR2 SNEGSKA, per germline (reference sequence). The CDR3 DNA follows: TGCAGTGCTAGCGACGGGACAGGGGTAAATGAGCAGTTCTTC. Its protein is CSASDGTGVNEQFF.

The table lists this clonotype with many counts. V usage is TRBV27 and J usage is TRBJ2-3, with 8 bases lining up with TRBD2. CDR3 length: 15 amino acids. Trimming removed 4 bases from V and 1 base from J; junction bases left unmatched: 4. CDR1 and CDR2 from the germline V gene are MNHEY and SMNVEV (reference sequence). Here the CDR3 reads CASSSPRGGTDTQYF. CDR3 bases: TGTGCCAGCAGTTCCCCGCGGGGGGGCACAGATACGCAGTATTTT.

Concerning this clonotype: A much more abundant neighbour one base away suggests this may be a read error. The chain joins TRBV20-1 to TRBJ2-1, with D perhaps matching TRBD2 (6 bases). The germline gives CDR1 DFQATT, CDR2 SNEGSKA (reference sequence). V lost 7 bases and J lost 8, with 15 bases in between. The CDR3 extends over 12 amino acids. This CDR3 is CSVGTVFDEQFF. CDR3 nucleotides: TGCAGTGTCGGGACTGTTTTCGATGAGCAGTTCTTC.

Only a few counts were recorded for this clonotype. The chain has TRBV9 and TRBJ2-2; 8 bases are a match to TRBD2. Looked up from germline, CDR1 is SGDLS and CDR2 is YYNGEE. This CDR3 is built from 15 residues. The ends lost 0 bases at V and 5 bases at J; junction bases unmatched: 3. In DNA, the CDR3 is TGTGCCAGCAGCGTAGAAGCGGGGGTGACCGGGGAGCTGTTTTTT. It specifies CASSVEAGVTGELFF.

Worth noting for this clonotype: Only one base separates this from a far larger clonotype, so it likely reflects a read error. The chain employs TRBV6-1 and TRBJ1-5; no clear D gene. This CDR3 comprises 13 residues. V lost 7 bases to trimming and J lost 0 bases, with 7 bases between them. The germline V gene encodes CDR1 MNHNS and CDR2 SASEGT. In DNA, the CDR3 is TGTGCCAGCACGGGGTATAGCAATCAGCCCCAGCATTTT. Encoded protein: CASTGYSNQPQHF.

This clonotype appeared a few times. The gene calls are TRBV19 and TRBJ2-6; TRBD1 might be the D (5 bases). The CDR3 length is 16 residues. Germline V lookup: CDR1 LNHDA, CDR2 SQIVND (reference sequence). Trimming took 1 base from V and 0 from J, leaving 7 bases between them. The CDR3 protein is CASSIGTISGANVLTF. The CDR3 nucleotides read TGTGCCAGTAGTATAGGGACAATCTCTGGGGCCAACGTCCTGACTTTC.

This clonotype came up many times. The genes are TRBV27 and TRBJ2-1, with 10 bases identical to TRBD1. The germline V gene has CDR1 MNHEY and CDR2 SMNVEV (reference sequence). The CDR3 contains 14 residues. V lost 8 bases to trimming and J lost 7 bases; unmatched junction nucleotides: 8. CDR3: CASGTDRGQNEQFF. The CDR3 DNA follows: TGTGCCAGCGGGACAGACAGGGGGCAGAATGAGCAGTTCTTC.

The chain uses TRBV6-1 and TRBJ1-5; D is unclear. CDR1 is MNHNS and CDR2 is SASEGT in the germline V gene. V was trimmed by 6 bases and J by 5 bases, leaving 17 bases between them. The CDR3 contains 15 residues. DNA of the CDR3: TGTGCCAGCAGCCAGGAACTTAGTATGGATCAGCCCCAGCATTTT. Amino acids: CASSQELSMDQPQHF.

In DNA, the CDR3 is TGTGCCAGCAGCTTCGGGACAATCTACGAGCAGTACTTC. Protein product: CASSFGTIYEQYF. This rearrangement joins TRBV5-6 to TRBJ2-7; TRBD1 might be the D (6 bases). Trimming shortened V by 2 bases and J by 3 bases, and 9 bases separated the two germline ends. The CDR3 extends over 13 amino acids. From germline, CDR1 is SGHDT and CDR2 YYEEEE.

This clonotype was found many times. The V call is TRBV6-1, the J call TRBJ2-7; unclear D gene. This CDR3 has 14 residues. Germline values: CDR1 MNHNS, CDR2 SASEGT. V lost 4 bases and J 2 bases, leaving 12 bases between the germline ends. DNA of the CDR3: TGTGCCAGCAGTGTAGGCCCCCTTACCTACGAGCAGTACTTC. The encoded protein is CASSVGPLTYEQYF.

The sample holds many counts of this clonotype. V gene TRBV18 combines with J gene TRBJ1-5; TRBD1 is a possible D gene (5 bases). Per germline, CDR1 KGHSH and CDR2 LQKENI. Trimming removed 2 bases from V and 6 bases from J, with 11 bases in between. CDR3 length: 14 residues. CDR3 nucleotide sequence: TGTGCCAGCTCACCAGGTCCGGGGGGTCAGCCCCAGCATTTT. The encoded protein is CASSPGPGGQPQHF.